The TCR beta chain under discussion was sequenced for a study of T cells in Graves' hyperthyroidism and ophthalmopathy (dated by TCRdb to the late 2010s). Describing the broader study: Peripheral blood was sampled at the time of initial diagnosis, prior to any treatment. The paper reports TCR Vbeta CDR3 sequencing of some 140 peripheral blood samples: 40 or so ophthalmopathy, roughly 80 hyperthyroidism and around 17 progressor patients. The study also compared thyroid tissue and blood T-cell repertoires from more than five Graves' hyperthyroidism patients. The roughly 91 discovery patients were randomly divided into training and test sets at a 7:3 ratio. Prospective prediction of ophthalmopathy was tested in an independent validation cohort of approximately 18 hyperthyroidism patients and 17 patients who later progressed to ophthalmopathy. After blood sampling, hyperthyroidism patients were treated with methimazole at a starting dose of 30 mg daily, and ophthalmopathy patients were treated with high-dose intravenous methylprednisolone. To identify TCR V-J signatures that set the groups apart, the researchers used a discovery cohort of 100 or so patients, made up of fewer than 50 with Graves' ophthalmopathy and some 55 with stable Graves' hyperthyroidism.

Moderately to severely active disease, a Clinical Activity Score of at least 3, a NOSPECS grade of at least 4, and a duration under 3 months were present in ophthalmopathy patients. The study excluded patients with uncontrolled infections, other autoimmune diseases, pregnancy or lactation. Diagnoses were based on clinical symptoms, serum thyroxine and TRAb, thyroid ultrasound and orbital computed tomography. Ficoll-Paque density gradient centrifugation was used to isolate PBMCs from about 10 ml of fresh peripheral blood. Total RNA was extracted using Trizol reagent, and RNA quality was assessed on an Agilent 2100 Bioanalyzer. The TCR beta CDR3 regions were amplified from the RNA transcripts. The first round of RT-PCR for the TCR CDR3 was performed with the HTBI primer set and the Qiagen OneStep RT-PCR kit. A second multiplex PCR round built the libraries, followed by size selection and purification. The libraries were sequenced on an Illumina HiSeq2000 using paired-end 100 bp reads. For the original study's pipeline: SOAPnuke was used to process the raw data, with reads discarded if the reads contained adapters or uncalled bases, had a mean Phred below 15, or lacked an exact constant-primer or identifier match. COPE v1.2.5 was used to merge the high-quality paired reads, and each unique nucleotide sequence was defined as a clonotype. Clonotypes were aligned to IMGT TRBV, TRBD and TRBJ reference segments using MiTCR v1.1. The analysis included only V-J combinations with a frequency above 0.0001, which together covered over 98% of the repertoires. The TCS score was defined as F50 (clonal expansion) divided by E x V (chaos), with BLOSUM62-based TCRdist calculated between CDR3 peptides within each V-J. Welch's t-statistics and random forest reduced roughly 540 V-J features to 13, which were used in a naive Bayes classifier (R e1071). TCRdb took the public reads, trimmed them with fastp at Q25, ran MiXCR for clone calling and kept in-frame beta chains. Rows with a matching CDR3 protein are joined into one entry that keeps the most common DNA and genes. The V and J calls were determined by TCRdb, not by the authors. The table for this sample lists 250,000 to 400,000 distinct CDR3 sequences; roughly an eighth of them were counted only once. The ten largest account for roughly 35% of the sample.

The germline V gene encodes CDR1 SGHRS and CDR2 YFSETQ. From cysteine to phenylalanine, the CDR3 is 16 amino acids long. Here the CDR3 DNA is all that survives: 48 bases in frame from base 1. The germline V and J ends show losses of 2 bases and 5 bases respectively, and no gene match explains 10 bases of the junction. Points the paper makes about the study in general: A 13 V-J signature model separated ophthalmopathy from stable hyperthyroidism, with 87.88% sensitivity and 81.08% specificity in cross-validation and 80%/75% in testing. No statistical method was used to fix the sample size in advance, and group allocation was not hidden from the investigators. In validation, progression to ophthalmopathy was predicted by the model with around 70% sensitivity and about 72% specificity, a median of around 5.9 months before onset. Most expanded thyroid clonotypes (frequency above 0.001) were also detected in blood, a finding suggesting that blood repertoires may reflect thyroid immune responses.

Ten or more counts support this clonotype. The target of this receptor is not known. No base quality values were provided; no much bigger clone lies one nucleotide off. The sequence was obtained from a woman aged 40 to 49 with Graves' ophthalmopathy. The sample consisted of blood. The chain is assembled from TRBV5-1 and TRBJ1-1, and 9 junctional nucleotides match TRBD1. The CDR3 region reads CASSFRTGELGTEAFF. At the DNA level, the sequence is TGCGCCAGCAGCTTTCGGACAGGGGAGCTCGGGACTGAAGCTTTCTTT.